Following are 7 T cell receptor beta chains from one sample sequenced in a study of blood T cell repertoires in COVID-19 (dated by TCRdb to about 2020). Libraries were built with the immunoSEQ multiplex PCR assay. Not all clones reach the TCRdb copy of this immuneACCESS table, which keeps in-frame sequences only. Checked studies attribute under half of the gap to unresolved V genes and leave the rest unexplained. This sample holds about 190,000 clones; 78% were observed only once. The ten largest clones represent about 3% of the sample. The sample comprised peripheral blood. Receptors were obtained from a woman of 80 years or more with active or convalescent COVID-19.

The rearrangement uses TRBV19 and TRBJ2-2, with D possibly TRBD1 on 5 matching bases. The length of the CDR3 is 17 residues. Germline CDR1 reads LNHDA; CDR2 reads SQIVND (reference sequence). The V and J ends lost 3 bases and 0 bases respectively, with 14 bases between them. CDR3 in amino acids: CASSMTLAGTNTGELFF. In DNA, the CDR3 is TGTGCCAGTAGTATGACCCTGGCAGGGACGAACACCGGGGAGCTGTTTTTT. The complete variable domain, with remaining parts taken from reference TRBV19 and TRBJ2-2, reads DGGITQSPKYLFRKEGQNVTLSCEQNLNHDAMYWYRQDPGQGLRLIYYSQIVNDFQKGDIAEGYSVSREKKESFPLTVTSAQKNPTAFYLCASSMTLAGTNTGELFFGEGSRLTVL.

The chain uses TRBV6-2 or TRBV6-3 and TRBJ1-2, with 8 nucleotides matching TRBD1. Germline-derived CDR1 and CDR2 are MNHEY and SVGEGT. The CDR3 runs to 15 residues. V was pared by 5 bases and J by 3 bases, with 8 bases of the junction left unmatched. Here the CDR3 DNA reads TGTGCCAGCAGTCCGGCCGGACAGGGCTACTATGGCTACACCTTC. Encoded protein: CASSPAGQGYYGYTF.

The genes are TRBV7-8 and TRBJ1-5; possible D gene TRBD1, 5 bases. Per the germline V gene, CDR1 is SGHVS and CDR2 is FQNEAQ. V shed 5 bases and J shed 7 bases, with 18 bases lying between them. This CDR3 has 15 residues. In DNA, the CDR3 is TGTGCCAGCAGCCCCTATGGCGGACAACCGCAGCCCCAGCATTTT. This sequence encodes CASSPYGGQPQPQHF.

The chain has TRBV10-3 and TRBJ2-1, with TRBD2 as a possible D gene (6 bases). V lost 7 bases and J lost 7, with 14 bases in between. Germline assignment: CDR1 ENHRY and CDR2 SYGVKD. The CDR3 consists of 13 residues. CDR3 region: CAITPGLENEQFF. CDR3 in DNA: TGTGCCATCACCCCGGGACTCGAAAATGAGCAGTTCTTC.

The CDR3 sequence is CATDTDRGSNQPQHF. The CDR3 coding sequence is TGTGCCACCGACACAGACAGGGGCAGCAATCAGCCCCAGCATTTT. The rearrangement uses TRBV25-1 and TRBJ1-5; 8 positions match TRBD1. With V trimmed by 10 bases and J by 1 base, 9 bases remained unmatched. The length of the CDR3 is 15 residues. The V gene's germline CDR1 is MGHDK and CDR2 SYGVNS.

This rearrangement joins TRBV10-3 to TRBJ2-1, with 7 positions matching TRBD2. Germline CDR1 and CDR2: ENHRY and SYGVKD. The CDR3 has 17 amino acids. V dropped 5 bases and J dropped 4; count of bases not matched to a gene: 14. CDR3 bases: TGTGCCATCAGTCAAAGGGCTAGCGGTGGTTTTTACAATGAGCAGTTCTTC. As protein: CAISQRASGGFYNEQFF.

This rearrangement joins TRBV7-2 to TRBJ1-2; D is undetermined. The CDR3 has 14 amino acids. The ends were cut back, 6 bases at V and 6 bases at J, with 17 bases in the middle. In germline, CDR1 is SGHTA, CDR2 FQGNSA. Here the CDR3 DNA reads TGTGCCAGCAGTTTAAACGGGTTTCTTCATGGCTACACCTTC. Translation: CASSLNGFLHGYTF.